Below, 10 T cell receptor beta chains from the same sample are listed, as sequenced in a study of shared clonotypes between healthy human individuals (dated by TCRdb to 2020 to 2021). Library prep was done by the immunoSEQ multiplex PCR assay. The clones in this table, taken by TCRdb from immuneACCESS, are in-frame only. Not every clone is retained; where verified, under half of the shortfall comes from an unresolved V gene, and the cause of the rest is unknown. This sample is represented by roughly 550,000 clones; around 95% of them were singletons. The ten largest account for around 0.11% of the sample. CD8 naive samples were obtained by positive selection for CCR7 among CD45RO-negative cells, yielding a CD45RA+CCR7+ population from which TemRA cells were excluded. Sequencing was carried out using naive CD8+ T cells sorted from blood. Read against the paper, the sample's cell subset or site label means: CD45RA+CCR7+. The receptors originated from a woman aged 25-40 years in good health.

The chain carries TRBV18 and TRBJ2-5, with 12 nucleotides matching TRBD1. The germline V gene has CDR1 KGHSH and CDR2 LQKENI. This CDR3 has 16 amino acids. Trimming took 3 bases from V and 4 from J; bases not matched to a gene: 6. The CDR3 is CASSPRGTGGGETQYF. DNA of the CDR3: TGTGCCAGCTCACCCCGTGGGACAGGGGGCGGAGAGACCCAGTACTTC.

CDR3 sequence reads: CASSLGGKMSYEQYF. The CDR3 nucleotides are TGTGCCAGCAGCTTGGGCGGGAAGATGTCCTACGAGCAGTACTTC. The rearrangement links TRBV11-2 to TRBJ2-7; D is perhaps TRBD2 (6 bases). The CDR3 contains 15 residues. V was trimmed by 3 bases and J by 1 base, leaving 13 bases between them. CDR1 and CDR2 from the germline V gene are SGHAT and FQNNGV.

This clone occurred once. The chain combines TRBV18 with TRBJ2-3; D is uncertain. The CDR3 loop spans 16 amino acids. Germline CDR1 is KGHSH and CDR2 is LQKENI. V lost 6 bases and J 2 bases, leaving 18 bases between the germline ends. The CDR3 loop is CASSIDTASSTDTQYF. The CDR3 bases are TGTGCCAGCTCGATCGACACCGCCTCCTCCACAGATACGCAGTATTTT. Complete variable domain (other parts from reference TRBV18 and TRBJ2-3): NAGVMQNPRHLVRRRGQEARLRCSPMKGHSHVYWYRQLPEEGLKFMVYLQKENIIDESGMPKERFSAEFPKEGPSILRIQQVVRGDSAAYFCASSIDTASSTDTQYFGPGTRLTVL.

The CDR3 region has the DNA TGTGCCAGCAGCGTAGGGGACAGCGATCTCGGGGAGCTGTTTTTT. It specifies CASSVGDSDLGELFF. This chain uses TRBV9 with TRBJ2-2; 7 nucleotides match TRBD1. Germline assignment: CDR1 SGDLS and CDR2 YYNGEE. The J segment lost 7 bases and the V segment lost 0 bases, leaving 6 bases of the junction unmatched. The length of the CDR3 is 15 residues.

This chain joins TRBV5-8 and TRBJ2-1; D tentatively reads TRBD1 or TRBD2 (6 bases each). V lost 4 bases to trimming and J lost 5 bases, with 16 bases between them. This CDR3 has 15 residues. CDR1 SGHTS and CDR2 YDEGEE come from the germline V gene. The CDR3 bases are TGTGCCAGCAGCACAGGGTCGGGACTTAACAATGAGCAGTTCTTC. Translation gives CASSTGSGLNNEQFF.

This chain connects TRBV19 to TRBJ2-1, with 8 bases matching TRBD2. The CDR3 totals 14 residues. V trimming: 3 bases; J trimming: 7 bases; junction bases outside the gene matches: 5. Germline CDR1 LNHDA, CDR2 SQIVND (reference sequence). The CDR3 here is CASSIPGLGNEQFF. DNA of the CDR3: TGTGCCAGTAGTATTCCGGGACTAGGAAATGAGCAGTTCTTC. Filled out from reference TRBV19 and TRBJ2-1, the complete variable domain reads DGGITQSPKYLFRKEGQNVTLSCEQNLNHDAMYWYRQDPGQGLRLIYYSQIVNDFQKGDIAEGYSVSREKKESFPLTVTSAQKNPTAFYLCASSIPGLGNEQFFGPGTRLTVL.

This clone was found once. The sample contains more than one DNA sequence encoding this CDR3. The rearrangement links TRBV9 to TRBJ2-3, with a weak D call TRBD2 (5 bases). The CDR3 runs to 15 residues. Germline CDR1 SGDLS, CDR2 YYNGEE. V gave up 0 bases and J gave up 1 base, with 9 bases separating them. The CDR3, as DNA: TGTGCCAGCAGCGTAGTAGGAGGTGGCACAGATACGCAGTATTTT. Its translation: CASSVVGGGTDTQYF.

This chain links TRBV5-4 with TRBJ2-3, with 10 bases matching TRBD1. Germline V lookup: CDR1 SGHNT, CDR2 YYREEE (reference sequence). The CDR3 runs 16 residues. Trimming removed 0 bases from V and 3 bases from J; junction bases left unmatched: 4. The CDR3, as DNA: TGTGCCAGCAGCTTGGATGGGACAGGGGCGACAGATACGCAGTATTTT. Its protein is CASSLDGTGATDTQYF. The variable domain in full, completed from reference TRBV5-4 and TRBJ2-3, reads ETGVTQSPTHLIKTRGQQVTLRCSSQSGHNTVSWYQQALGQGPQFIFQYYREEENGRGNFPPRFSGLQFPNYSSELNVNALELDDSALYLCASSLDGTGATDTQYFGPGTRLTVL.

CDR3 region: CASSSESYNEQFF. The CDR3 region has the DNA TGTGCCAGCAGTTCGGAGAGTTACAATGAGCAGTTCTTC. The chain uses TRBV2 and TRBJ2-1; unclear D gene. This CDR3 spans 13 amino acids. V gave up 5 bases and J gave up 4 bases, with 9 bases separating them. Germline V CDR1 and CDR2: SNHLY, FYNNEI.

The chain carries TRBV6-1 and TRBJ1-4; D gene unclear. Germline V CDR1 and CDR2: MNHNS, SASEGT. This CDR3 spans 13 amino acids. Trimming left V 5 bases short and J 4 bases short, with 8 bases between. In nucleotides, the CDR3 is TGTGCCAGCAGTCGGACGGGTAATGAAAAACTGTTTTTT. Protein product: CASSRTGNEKLFF.